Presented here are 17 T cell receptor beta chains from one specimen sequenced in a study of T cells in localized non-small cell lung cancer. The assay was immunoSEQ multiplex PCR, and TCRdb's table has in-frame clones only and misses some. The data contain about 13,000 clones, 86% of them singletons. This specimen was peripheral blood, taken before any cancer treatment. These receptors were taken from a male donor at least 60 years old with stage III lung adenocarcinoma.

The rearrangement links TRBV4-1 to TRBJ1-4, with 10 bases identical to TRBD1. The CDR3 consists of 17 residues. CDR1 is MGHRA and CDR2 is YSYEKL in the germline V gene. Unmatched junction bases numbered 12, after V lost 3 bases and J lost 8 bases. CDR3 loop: CASSQDGSTGGAEKLFF. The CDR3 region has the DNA TGCGCCAGCAGCCAGGACGGGTCGACAGGGGGCGCCGAAAAACTGTTTTTT.

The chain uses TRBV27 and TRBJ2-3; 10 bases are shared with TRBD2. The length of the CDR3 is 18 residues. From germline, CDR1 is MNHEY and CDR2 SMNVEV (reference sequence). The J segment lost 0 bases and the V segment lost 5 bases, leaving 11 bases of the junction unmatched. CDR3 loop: CASSLIAGGYGSTDTQYF. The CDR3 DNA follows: TGTGCCAGCAGTCTGATAGCGGGAGGCTACGGGAGCACAGATACGCAGTATTTT.

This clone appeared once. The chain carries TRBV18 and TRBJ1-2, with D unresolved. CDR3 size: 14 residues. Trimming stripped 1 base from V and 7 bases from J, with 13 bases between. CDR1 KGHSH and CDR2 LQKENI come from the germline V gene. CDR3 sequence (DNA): TGTGCCAGCTCACCACGGGAGGAGCCGGGTGGCTACACCTTC. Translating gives CASSPREEPGGYTF.

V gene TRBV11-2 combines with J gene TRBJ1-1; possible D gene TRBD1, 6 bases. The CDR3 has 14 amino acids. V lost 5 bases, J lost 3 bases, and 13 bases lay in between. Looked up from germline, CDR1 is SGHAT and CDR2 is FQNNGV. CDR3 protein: CASSRSRQDTEAFF. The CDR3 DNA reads TGTGCCAGCAGCCGATCACGACAGGACACTGAAGCTTTCTTT.

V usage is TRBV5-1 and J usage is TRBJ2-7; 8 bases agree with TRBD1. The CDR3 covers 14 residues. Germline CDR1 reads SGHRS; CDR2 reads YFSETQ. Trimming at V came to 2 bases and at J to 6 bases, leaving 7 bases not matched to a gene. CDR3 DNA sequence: TGCGCCAGCAGCTTAGGGGACAGGTTCTCCGAGCAGTACTTC. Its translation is CASSLGDRFSEQYF.

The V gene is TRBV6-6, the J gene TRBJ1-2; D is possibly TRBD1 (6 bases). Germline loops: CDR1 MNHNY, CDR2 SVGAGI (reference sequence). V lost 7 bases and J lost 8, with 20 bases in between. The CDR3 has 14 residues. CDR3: CASTRGTGAEGYTF. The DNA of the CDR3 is TGTGCCAGCACGCGGGGAACGGGGGCCGAGGGCTACACCTTC.

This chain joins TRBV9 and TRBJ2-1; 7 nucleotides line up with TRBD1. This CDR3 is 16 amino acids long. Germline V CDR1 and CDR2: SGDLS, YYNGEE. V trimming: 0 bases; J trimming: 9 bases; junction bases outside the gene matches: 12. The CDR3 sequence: CASSVVGQGVGAEQFF. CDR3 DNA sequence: TGTGCCAGCAGCGTAGTCGGGCAGGGGGTTGGGGCTGAGCAGTTCTTC.

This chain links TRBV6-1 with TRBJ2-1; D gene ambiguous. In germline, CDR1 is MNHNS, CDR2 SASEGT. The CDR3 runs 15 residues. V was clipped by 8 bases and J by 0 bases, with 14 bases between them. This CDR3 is CASVVGFSSYNEQFF. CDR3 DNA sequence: TGTGCCAGCGTGGTCGGGTTTAGCTCCTACAATGAGCAGTTCTTC.

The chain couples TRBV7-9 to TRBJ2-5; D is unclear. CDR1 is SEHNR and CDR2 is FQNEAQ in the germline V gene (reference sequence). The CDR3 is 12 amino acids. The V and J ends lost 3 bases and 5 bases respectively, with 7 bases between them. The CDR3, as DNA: TGTGCCAGCAGCTTTCCTGCGGAGACCCAGTACTTC. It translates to CASSFPAETQYF.

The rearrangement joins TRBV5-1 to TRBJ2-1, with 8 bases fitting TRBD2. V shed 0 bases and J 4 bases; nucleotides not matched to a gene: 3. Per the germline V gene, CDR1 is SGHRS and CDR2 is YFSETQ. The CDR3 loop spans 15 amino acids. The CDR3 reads CASSLELAGYNEQFF. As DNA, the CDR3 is TGCGCCAGCAGCTTGGAGCTAGCGGGTTACAATGAGCAGTTCTTC. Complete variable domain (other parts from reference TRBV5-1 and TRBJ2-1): KAGVTQTPRYLIKTRGQQVTLSCSPISGHRSVSWYQQTPGQGLQFLFEYFSETQRNKGNFPGRFSGRQFSNSRSEMNVSTLELGDSALYLCASSLELAGYNEQFFGPGTRLTVL.

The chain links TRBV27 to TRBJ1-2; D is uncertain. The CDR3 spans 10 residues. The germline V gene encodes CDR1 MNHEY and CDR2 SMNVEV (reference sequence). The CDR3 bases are TGTGCAAGCGTCCTGTATGGCTACACCTTC. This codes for CASVLYGYTF.

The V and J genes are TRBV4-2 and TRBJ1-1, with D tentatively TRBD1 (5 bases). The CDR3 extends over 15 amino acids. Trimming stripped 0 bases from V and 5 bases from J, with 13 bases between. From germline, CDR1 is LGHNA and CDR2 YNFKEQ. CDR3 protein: CASSQDSFRGTEAFF. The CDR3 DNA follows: TGTGCCAGCAGCCAAGATTCATTCCGGGGGACTGAAGCTTTCTTT.

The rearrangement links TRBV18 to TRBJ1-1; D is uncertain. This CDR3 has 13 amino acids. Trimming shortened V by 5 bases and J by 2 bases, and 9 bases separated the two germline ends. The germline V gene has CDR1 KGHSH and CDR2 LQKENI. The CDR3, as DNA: TGTGCCAGCTCAATCGACCGAAACACTGAAGCTTTCTTT. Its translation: CASSIDRNTEAFF.

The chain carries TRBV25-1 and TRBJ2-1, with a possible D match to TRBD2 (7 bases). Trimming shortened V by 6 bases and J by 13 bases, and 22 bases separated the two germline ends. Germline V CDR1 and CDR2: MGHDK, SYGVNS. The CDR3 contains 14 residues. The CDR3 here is CASRGGLAAGLQFF. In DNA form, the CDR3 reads TGTGCCAGCAGGGGGGGGCTAGCGGCAGGACTACAGTTCTTC.

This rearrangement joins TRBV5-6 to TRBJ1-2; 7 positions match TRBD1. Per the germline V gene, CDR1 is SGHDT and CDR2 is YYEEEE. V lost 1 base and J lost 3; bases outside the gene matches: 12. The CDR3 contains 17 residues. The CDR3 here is CASSLRRGGTDYYGYTF. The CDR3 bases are TGTGCCAGCAGCTTGAGGAGAGGCGGGACAGACTACTATGGCTACACCTTC.

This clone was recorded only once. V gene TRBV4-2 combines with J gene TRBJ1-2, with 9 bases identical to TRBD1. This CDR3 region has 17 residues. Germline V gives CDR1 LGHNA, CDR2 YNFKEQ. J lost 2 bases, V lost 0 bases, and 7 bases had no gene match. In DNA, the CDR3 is TGTGCCAGCAGCCAAGATTTAAGTGGGACAGGGAACTATGGCTACACCTTC. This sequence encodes CASSQDLSGTGNYGYTF.

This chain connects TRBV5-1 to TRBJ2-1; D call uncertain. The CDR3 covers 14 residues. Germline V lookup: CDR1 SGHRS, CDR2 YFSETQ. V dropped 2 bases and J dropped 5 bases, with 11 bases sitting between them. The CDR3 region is CASSLYTLHNEQFF. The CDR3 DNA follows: TGCGCCAGCAGCTTATACACCCTTCACAATGAGCAGTTCTTC.